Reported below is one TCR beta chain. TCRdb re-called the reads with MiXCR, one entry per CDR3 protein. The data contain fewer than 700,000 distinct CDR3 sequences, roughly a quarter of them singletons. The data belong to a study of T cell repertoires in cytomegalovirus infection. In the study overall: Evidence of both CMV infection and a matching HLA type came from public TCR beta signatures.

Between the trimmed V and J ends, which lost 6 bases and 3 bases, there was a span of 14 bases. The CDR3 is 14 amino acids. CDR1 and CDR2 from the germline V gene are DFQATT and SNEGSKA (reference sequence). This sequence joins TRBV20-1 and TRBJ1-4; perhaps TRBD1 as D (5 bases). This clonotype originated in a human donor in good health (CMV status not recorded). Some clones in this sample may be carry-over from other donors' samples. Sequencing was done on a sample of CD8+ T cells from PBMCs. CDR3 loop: CSAPFGAPNEKLFF. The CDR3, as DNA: TGCAGTGCGCCGTTCGGGGCCCCTAATGAAAAACTGTTTTTT.